Listed here is a single TCR beta chain. Two nested PCRs, run for roughly 15 and 9 cycles, were applied to TCRalpha and TCRbeta cDNA. TCRdb reprocessed the 5' RACE reads, keeping one entry per CDR3 protein, no DNA. Its clone listing holds more than 350,000 distinct CDR3 sequences. Germline V lookup: CDR1 SGHRS, CDR2 YFSETQ. CDR3 length equals 16 residues. This entry belongs to a study of monozygotic twins with inflammatory bowel disease. The gene calls are TRBV5-1 and TRBJ1-1; the D call from TCRdb, TRBD1, cannot be confirmed without DNA. The sequence came from a human donor with ulcerative colitis or Crohn's disease, or a healthy co-twin of an affected twin (not recorded which). The sequenced sample was blood. This CDR3 reads CASAPTGGALNTEAFF.